Described below is a single TCR beta chain sequence and its context. Its target is not known. The data originate from a study of T-cell memory formation after mild COVID-19. Overall study context: The two donors had largely donor-specific TCR clusters. General study findings and limits: Clones shrinking from day 15 to 85 showed even CD4/CD8 mixes; later expanders tilted CD4+. In pre-infection memory, a portion of responding clones appeared, which suggested that cross-reactive memory joined.

The V end lost 0 bases, the J end lost 8 bases, and 7 bases lay between the germline ends. The V gene's germline CDR1 is LGHNA and CDR2 YNFKEQ. The CDR3 has 13 residues. 5'RACE primed from the constant segment yielded TCR alpha and TCR beta cDNA libraries bearing sample barcodes and UMIs. Each CDR3 protein gets one entry after TCRdb re-called the 5' RACE reads with MiXCR. The sample yields 350,000 to 500,000 distinct CDR3 sequences, around 18% seen once. The V gene is TRBV4-2, the J gene TRBJ2-2; D unresolved. The sequenced material came from PBMCs or a T cell subset sorted from them (not recorded which). The clonotype comes from an adult woman who had mild COVID-19 (a few samples of this study predate the infection). Cell type and time point are not known. The CDR3 here is CASSQDWAGELFF. The DNA of the CDR3 is TGTGCCAGCAGCCAAGATTGGGCAGGGGAGCTGTTTTTT.